These 10 T cell receptor beta chains were sequenced from one sample in a study of glioma-infiltrating T cells. TCR alpha and beta CDR3 regions were amplified from RNA using iRepertoire nested multiplex PCR. Each CDR3 protein gets one entry after TCRdb re-called the multiplex PCR reads with MiXCR. The sample contains fewer than 250,000 distinct CDR3 sequences, approximately 30% of which appear only once. Sequenced material: glioma tissue, nonneoplastic brain tissue, or PBMCs (not recorded which). The origin of the receptors is a human donor with low-grade glioma or glioblastoma, undergoing nonglioma brain surgery, or in good health (not recorded which).

This clonotype was seen ten or more times. The chain is built from TRBV2 and TRBJ2-7, with D hard to call. CDR1 SNHLY and CDR2 FYNNEI come from the germline V gene. The V end was cut by 1 base, the J end by 4 bases, with 2 bases between. The CDR3 covers 11 residues. CDR3 amino acids: CASSEVYEQYF. DNA for the CDR3: TGTGCCAGCAGTGAAGTGTACGAGCAGTACTTC.

This clonotype showed up many times. The rearrangement uses TRBV6-4 and TRBJ1-1; D is uncertain. V lost 7 bases, J lost 4 bases, and 13 bases lay in between. The germline V gene has CDR1 MRHNA and CDR2 SNTAGT. This CDR3 region has 13 residues. In nucleotides, the CDR3 is TGTGCCAGCATGGGTCGGGGTAGCACTGAAGCTTTCTTT. It encodes CASMGRGSTEAFF.

The V call is TRBV4-1, the J call TRBJ2-7; 8 bases are shared with TRBD2. CDR1 and CDR2 (germline): MGHRA, YSYEKL. The CDR3 covers 19 residues. V trimming: 0 bases; J trimming: 1 base; junction bases outside the gene matches: 14. This CDR3 is CASSQEISVTSDLSYEQYF. In DNA, the CDR3 is TGCGCCAGCAGCCAAGAAATCTCCGTGACTAGCGACTTATCCTACGAGCAGTACTTC.

This clonotype was picked up many times. The chain couples TRBV4-1 to TRBJ1-2, with 9 bases matching TRBD1. After removal of 1 base from V and 4 bases from J, the junction contained 4 bases not matched to a gene. This CDR3 has 15 residues. Germline CDR1 MGHRA, CDR2 YSYEKL. The CDR3 DNA follows: TGCGCCAGCAGCCAAGGACAGGGGGTGGGCTATGGCTACACCTTC. Protein sequence: CASSQGQGVGYGYTF.

This chain uses TRBV6-2 or TRBV6-3 with TRBJ2-1; D is tentatively TRBD1 or TRBD2 (5 bases each). V shed 2 bases and J shed 0 bases, with 11 bases lying between them. The CDR3 is made up of 16 amino acids. Germline lookup yields CDR1 MNHEY and CDR2 SVGEGT. For the CDR3, the DNA is TGTGCCAGCAGTTACCCACGGGGCAACTCCTACAATGAGCAGTTCTTC. It codes for CASSYPRGNSYNEQFF.

This clonotype was recorded many times. V and J are TRBV2 and TRBJ1-5; TRBD1 aligns across 8 bases. With V trimmed by 1 base and J by 5 bases, 1 base remained unmatched. Per the germline V gene, CDR1 is SNHLY and CDR2 is FYNNEI. The CDR3 spans 14 residues. CDR3 in amino acids: CASSEETGDQPQHF. The CDR3 DNA sequence: TGTGCCAGCAGTGAAGAGACAGGGGATCAGCCCCAGCATTTT.

This clonotype appeared many times. This chain links TRBV19 with TRBJ2-7; 11 bases fit TRBD2. The CDR3 spans 15 residues. Trimming removed 1 base from V and 7 bases from J; junction bases left unmatched: 6. Germline loops: CDR1 LNHDA, CDR2 SQIVND (reference sequence). This chain's CDR3 is CASSIALAGGGEQYF. As DNA, the CDR3 is TGTGCCAGTAGTATAGCGCTAGCGGGAGGCGGAGAGCAGTACTTC.

This clonotype appeared a few times. This chain joins TRBV5-1 and TRBJ2-3, with D perhaps TRBD2 (6 bases). Germline V gene data show CDR1 as SGHRS and CDR2 as YFSETQ. V was pared by 3 bases and J by 0 bases, with 11 bases between. The CDR3 is 15 residues long. The CDR3 nucleotides are TGCGCCAGCAGCTGGGACTCCCCTAGCACAGATACGCAGTATTTT. Translating it yields CASSWDSPSTDTQYF.

This clonotype was seen a few times. The CDR3 DNA follows: TGTGCCAGCAGCAAGACAGGAGGGGAGTACGATACGCAGTATTTT. Amino acids: CASSKTGGEYDTQYF. The chain employs TRBV4-2 and TRBJ2-3, with D perhaps TRBD1 or TRBD2 (6 bases each). The germline V gene encodes CDR1 LGHNA and CDR2 YNFKEQ. The CDR3 extends over 15 amino acids. V lost 5 bases to trimming and J lost 6 bases, with 18 bases between them.

In its sample, this clonotype was seen many times. This chain joins TRBV20-1 and TRBJ1-2; D unclear. CDR1 and CDR2 from the germline V gene are DFQATT and SNEGSKA (reference sequence). The CDR3 has 13 residues. V was pared by 1 base and J by 4 bases, with 10 bases between. The CDR3 is CSARGSGPYGYTF. The CDR3 DNA is TGCAGTGCTAGAGGATCAGGACCCTATGGCTACACCTTC.